A single sample gave rise to the 5 T cell receptor beta chains below, sequenced in a study of T-cell memory formation after mild COVID-19. TCRdb ran MiXCR on the 5' RACE reads and lists one entry per CDR3 protein. The sample holds approximately 290,000 distinct CDR3 sequences, more than 15% seen once. Sequencing was performed on PBMCs or a T cell subset sorted from them (not recorded which). These receptor sequences come from a man between 18 and 35 years old who had mild COVID-19 (a few samples of this study predate the infection). Cell type and time point are not known.

This clonotype was detected a few times. The V gene is TRBV20-1, the J gene TRBJ1-5; maybe TRBD1 (6 bases). Germline V gives CDR1 DFQATT, CDR2 SNEGSKA (reference sequence). The CDR3 has 14 residues. V lost 3 bases and J 2 bases, leaving 11 bases between the germline ends. As DNA, the CDR3 is TGCAGTGCTAGGGGGGGCTCGGGCAATCAGCCCCAGCATTTT. It codes for CSARGGSGNQPQHF.

The chain recombines TRBV6-1 with TRBJ1-2; unclear D gene. The CDR3 is made up of 13 amino acids. Trimming removed 7 bases at V and 4 bases at J, with 13 bases between. CDR1 and CDR2 (germline): MNHNS, SASEGT. CDR3 loop: CASNQDGFYGYTF. In nucleotides, the CDR3 is TGTGCCAGCAACCAGGACGGATTCTATGGCTACACCTTC.

The DNA for the CDR3 is TGTGCCAGCAGCTTAGACGATAACACTGAAGCTTTCTTT. Translation: CASSLDDNTEAFF. The chain combines TRBV11-2 with TRBJ1-1; D remains unclear. This CDR3 has 13 amino acids. Trimming removed 0 bases from V and 2 bases from J, with 4 bases in between. The germline CDR1 and CDR2 sequences are SGHAT and FQNNGV. Full variable domain (remainder filled in from reference TRBV11-2 and TRBJ1-1): EAGVAQSPRYKIIEKRQSVAFWCNPISGHATLYWYQQILGQGPKLLIQFQNNGVVDDSQLPKDRFSAERLKGVDSTLKIQPAKLEDSAVYLCASSLDDNTEAFFGQGTRLTVV.

This chain connects TRBV29-1 to TRBJ1-4; D uncertain. This CDR3 comprises 12 residues. Deletions cut 6 bases from V and 7 bases from J, with 12 bases between. The germline CDR1 and CDR2 sequences are SQVTM and ANQGSEA. The DNA of the CDR3 is TGCAGCGTGGGAGGGCCCGGTGAAAAACTGTTTTTT. Its protein product is CSVGGPGEKLFF.

The table lists this clonotype with many counts. The chain has TRBV5-5 and TRBJ2-2; 7 nucleotides line up with TRBD1. The CDR3 consists of 14 residues. Germline V CDR1 and CDR2: SGHKS, YYEKEE (reference sequence). Unmatched junction bases numbered 2, after V lost 5 bases and J lost 1 base. The CDR3 region is CASSWTGNTGELFF. For the CDR3, the DNA is TGTGCCAGCAGTTGGACAGGGAACACCGGGGAGCTGTTTTTT.